The 18 T cell receptor beta chains below come from one sample, sequenced in a study of cytomegalovirus exposure and HLA in healthy donors. PCR was performed using 60 Vbeta and 13 Jbeta primers. TCRdb keeps only in-frame clones here, not all; method: immunoSEQ multiplex PCR. Here the sample spans some 95,000 clones, roughly 80% being singletons. The sequenced sample consisted of PBMCs. These TCRs come from a man aged 50-59 years in good health and CMV-seropositive.

This sequence joins TRBV2 and TRBJ2-2; 13 nucleotides match TRBD2. The CDR3 length is 18 residues. Germline V lookup: CDR1 SNHLY, CDR2 FYNNEI. V shed 3 bases, J shed 3 bases, and the junction held 7 bases outside the gene matches. The CDR3, as DNA: TGTGCCAGCAGTGACACGTTGGGACTAGCGGGGTACACCGGGGAGCTGTTTTTT. Translated, it gives CASSDTLGLAGYTGELFF.

This chain connects TRBV7-8 to TRBJ2-7, with D maybe TRBD1 (5 bases). V lost 0 bases and J 11 bases, leaving 14 bases between the germline ends. This CDR3 is built from 13 residues. Germline assignment: CDR1 SGHVS and CDR2 FQNEAQ. This CDR3 reads CASSLAGRTQEYF. The CDR3 DNA follows: TGTGCCAGCAGCTTAGCCGGTCGAACACAGGAGTACTTC.

The chain carries TRBV14 and TRBJ2-7; 7 positions match TRBD2. CDR1 and CDR2 from the germline V gene are SGHDN and FVKESK. V was pared by 6 bases and J by 5 bases, with 13 bases of the junction left unmatched. This CDR3 comprises 15 residues. This chain's CDR3 is CASSSLGGLADEQYF. CDR3 sequence (DNA): TGTGCCAGCAGTTCACTCGGGGGGTTGGCGGACGAGCAGTACTTC.

The chain couples TRBV18 to TRBJ1-5; D is possibly TRBD1 (5 bases). The CDR3 covers 17 residues. Per germline, CDR1 KGHSH and CDR2 LQKENI. With 6 bases removed from V and 3 bases from J, the gap between germline ends came to 21 bases. CDR3 sequence (DNA): TGTGCCAGCTCCCCGGGCCCGTCACAGGCAAACAATCAGCCCCAGCATTTT. It yields the protein CASSPGPSQANNQPQHF.

The CDR3 DNA reads TGTGCCAGCTCACCGAGAGCAGGGGCTGTTGGGGAGCTGTTTTTT. Translating it yields CASSPRAGAVGELFF. This chain uses TRBV18 with TRBJ2-2; TRBD1 might be the D (6 bases). Trimming took off 3 bases at V and 8 bases at J, with 16 bases between the two ends. Germline V gives CDR1 KGHSH, CDR2 LQKENI. This CDR3 is 15 amino acids long.

This clone was seen just once. The chain employs TRBV7-3 and TRBJ1-1; no reliable D call. Trimming shortened V by 3 bases and J by 3 bases, and 8 bases separated the two germline ends. The CDR3 length is 13 residues. CDR1 and CDR2 (germline): SGHTA, FQGTGA. As DNA, the CDR3 is TGTGCCAGCAGCTTGGGCCCGGACACTGAAGCTTTCTTT. It encodes CASSLGPDTEAFF.

The chain combines TRBV5-1 with TRBJ1-1, with D unclear. This CDR3 has 15 residues. Trimming shortened V by 0 bases and J by 1 base, and 10 bases separated the two germline ends. The germline gives CDR1 SGHRS, CDR2 YFSETQ. CDR3: CASSLVAGENTEAFF. In DNA form, the CDR3 reads TGCGCCAGCAGCTTGGTGGCAGGTGAGAACACTGAAGCTTTCTTT.

J is TRBJ2-7 and V is TRBV19, with D possibly being TRBD1 (6 bases). Trimming removed 3 bases from V and 5 bases from J, with 11 bases in between. The germline V gene encodes CDR1 LNHDA and CDR2 SQIVND (reference sequence). CDR3 length equals 13 residues. The CDR3 DNA is TGTGCCAGTAGTATTCTGGGGGCGGACGAGCAGTACTTC. Amino acid sequence: CASSILGADEQYF.

V and J are TRBV11-2 and TRBJ1-2; D perhaps matches TRBD1 (5 bases). Germline V gene sequence: CDR1 SGHAT, CDR2 FQNNGV. The V end was cut by 5 bases, the J end by 5 bases, with 18 bases between. CDR3 length equals 15 residues. As DNA, the CDR3 is TGTGCCAGCAGCCCTTCGACGGGGGATTGGTATGGCTACACCTTC. As protein: CASSPSTGDWYGYTF.

This clone was detected only once. This chain uses TRBV28 with TRBJ2-3, with 14 bases lining up with TRBD2. Germline V gene data show CDR1 as MDHEN and CDR2 as SYDVKM. CDR3 length equals 15 residues. Trimming took 6 bases from V and 4 from J; bases not matched to a gene: 3. This chain's CDR3 is CASRTSGGEADTQYF. CDR3 DNA: TGTGCCAGCAGGACTAGCGGGGGGGAGGCAGATACGCAGTATTTT.

The CDR3 reads CASSQESGGPNTGELFF. The DNA for the CDR3 is TGCGCCAGCAGCCAAGAAAGCGGGGGACCGAACACCGGGGAGCTGTTTTTT. The gene calls are TRBV4-3 and TRBJ2-2; the match to TRBD2 covers 8 bases. Germline CDR1 reads LGHNA; CDR2 reads YSLEER. This CDR3 contains 17 residues. The J segment lost 0 bases and the V segment lost 0 bases, leaving 3 bases of the junction unmatched.

The genes are TRBV5-5 and TRBJ1-6, with 8 positions matching TRBD1. Per the germline V gene, CDR1 is SGHKS and CDR2 is YYEKEE (reference sequence). V lost 4 bases to trimming and J lost 7 bases; unmatched junction nucleotides: 4. The CDR3 is 14 amino acids. CDR3 bases: TGTGCCAGCAGCGGGGACAGGTTGAATTCACCCCTCCACTTT. It is translated as CASSGDRLNSPLHF.

J is TRBJ1-1 and V is TRBV15; the D gene is possibly TRBD1 (5 bases). Trimming shortened V by 6 bases and J by 3 bases, and 23 bases separated the two germline ends. CDR1 LNHNV and CDR2 YYDKDF come from the germline V gene (reference sequence). This CDR3 has 17 residues. The CDR3 DNA reads TGTGCCACCAGTAAGGAGCCGAGCAGGGTTAGATACACTGAAGCTTTCTTT. It is translated as CATSKEPSRVRYTEAFF.

The CDR3 sequence is CASSLEQGSVPFF. CDR3 DNA sequence: TGTGCCAGCAGCTTAGAGCAGGGAAGTGTTCCTTTCTTT. The chain combines TRBV11-3 with TRBJ1-1; tentative D call: TRBD1 (5 bases). Germline CDR1 is SGHNT and CDR2 is YENEEA. Trimming cost V 0 bases and J 12 bases, with 14 bases left between them. The CDR3 is made up of 13 amino acids. Looking up the rest from reference TRBV11-3 and TRBJ1-1 gives the full variable domain: EAGVVQSPRYKIIEKKQPVAFWCNPISGHNTLYWYLQNLGQGPELLIRYENEEAVDDSQLPKDRFSAERLKGVDSTLKIQPAELGDSAVYLCASSLEQGSVPFFGQGTRLTVV.

The V and J genes are TRBV7-9 and TRBJ1-5; the D is unclear. Between the trimmed V and J ends, which lost 1 base and 1 base, there was a span of 5 bases. Per the germline V gene, CDR1 is SEHNR and CDR2 is FQNEAQ (reference sequence). This CDR3 spans 14 amino acids. CDR3 loop: CASSLGESNQPQHF. Written as DNA, the CDR3 is TGTGCCAGCAGCTTAGGGGAGAGCAATCAGCCCCAGCATTTT.

V and J are TRBV5-6 and TRBJ1-6, with D unclear. The ends were cut back, 2 bases at V and 10 bases at J, with 13 bases in the middle. CDR1 and CDR2 from the germline V gene are SGHDT and YYEEEE. The CDR3 has 14 amino acids. For the CDR3, the DNA is TGTGCCAGCAGCTTCTCCCGAGGACTCTCACCCCTCCACTTT. This encodes CASSFSRGLSPLHF.

This chain joins TRBV7-9 and TRBJ2-5; 12 nucleotides line up with TRBD1. The closer fit of TRBJ2-7 to the DNA end suggests the J call may be wrong. There are 16 residues in the CDR3. Germline V CDR1 and CDR2: SEHNR, FQNEAQ (reference sequence). The CDR3 sequence is CASSLRDRGPAYEQYF. DNA of the CDR3: TGTGCCAGCAGCTTAAGGGACAGGGGGCCTGCCTACGAGCAGTACTTC.

On this clone: At one end the junction does not follow the germline gene, possibly because of a read error. This chain's CDR3 is CASSQDPSQGHQPQNF. The CDR3 DNA reads as TGTGCCAGCAGCCAAGATCCGAGCCAGGGGCATCAGCCCCAGAATTTT. This sequence joins TRBV4-2 and TRBJ1-5, with D perhaps matching TRBD1 (6 bases). Germline values: CDR1 LGHNA, CDR2 YNFKEQ. This CDR3 region has 16 residues.